The clone carrying this T cell receptor (beta chain) was seen once. Its antigen is still unknown. The CDR3 is made up of 11 amino acids. In germline, CDR1 is DFQATT, CDR2 SNEGSKA (reference sequence). Trimming pared 6 bases from V and 2 bases from J, leaving 8 bases between. The table came from immunoSEQ multiplex PCR; TCRdb's copy has only in-frame clones and leaves some out. Here the sample spans roughly 2.6 million clones, more than 80% being singletons. The data are from a study of shared clonotypes between healthy human individuals. Study outcomes and limitations: Only a few donors were included, so the genetic and exposure-history diversity represented was limited.

The receptor's source is a man between 18 and 35 years old in good health. The chain joins TRBV20-1 to TRBJ2-7; D is undetermined. Sequences were obtained from naive CD4+ T cells sorted from blood. Subset noted: CD45RA+ positively selected. CDR3 DNA sequence: TGCAGTGCCTACGATGCCTACGAGCAGTACTTC. It specifies CSAYDAYEQYF.